This T cell receptor beta chain was found in a study of blood T cells in healthy people across ages. This clonotype was seen many times. Its antigen is as yet unknown. CDR3 size: 16 residues. Germline CDR1 reads MNHEY; CDR2 reads SMNVEV (reference sequence). V lost 5 bases, J lost 5 bases, and 21 bases lay in between. Study-wide results and caveats: Age showed a roughly linear inverse relationship with TCR beta diversity per million T cells.

The use of a sample-barcoded 5' primer and a J-beta primer mix characterized a second PCR of roughly 6 to 12 cycles. In TCRdb, the 5' RACE reads were re-called with MiXCR into one record per CDR3 protein. Altogether more than 800,000 distinct CDR3 sequences are present, 35% to 55% being singletons, with the ten largest covering 18%. Sequenced: blood. The TCR comes from a woman aged 55 to 70 in good health. The chain joins TRBV27 to TRBJ2-5, with D perhaps matching TRBD2 (6 bases). In nucleotides, the CDR3 is TGTGCCAGCAGTCCGGGACTCAGGACCCCCCGGGAGACCCAGTACTTC. Its translation: CASSPGLRTPRETQYF.